The clone carrying this T cell receptor beta chain was seen once. Its target is unknown. TCRdb keeps only in-frame clones here, not all; method: immunoSEQ multiplex PCR. The sample lists some 84,000 clones, approximately 85% occurring once. These data belong to a study of T cell responses to AZD1222 COVID-19 vaccine. Study-wide findings and caveats: Only 6 or 7 people who got AZD1222 tested seropositive at baseline. Increases in Spike-specific TCR breadth and depth were seen after two AZD1222 doses. Sampling captured repertoires only after the peak T cell response.

Trimming removed 5 bases from V and 7 bases from J, with 11 bases in between. The CDR3 is 13 amino acids. Germline CDR1 reads SGHNT; CDR2 reads YENEEA. This sequence was found in an adult who received the AZD1222 COVID-19 vaccine. The chain uses TRBV11-3 and TRBJ1-4, with a possible D match to TRBD1 (5 bases). The starting material was peripheral blood, obtained 28 days after the second AZD1222 dose. CDR3 sequence: CASSVRGSEKLFF. CDR3 DNA sequence: TGTGCCAGCAGCGTCCGGGGGAGTGAAAAACTGTTTTTT.